Below, 28 T cell receptor beta chains from the same sample are listed, as sequenced in a study of blood T cell repertoires in COVID-19. Some clones are missing from TCRdb's copy, which holds only in-frame ones; the method was immunoSEQ multiplex PCR. The sample includes about 48,000 clones, roughly four fifths of them seen just once. Material: peripheral blood. The receptors shown here come from a man aged 40-49 years with acute or convalescent COVID-19.

This clone has only one observation. The J gene is TRBJ2-7, the V gene TRBV25-1; TRBD1 might be the D (6 bases). Germline V gene lookup returns CDR1 MGHDK and CDR2 SYGVNS. Between the trimmed V and J ends, which lost 6 bases and 9 bases, there was a span of 18 bases. CDR3 length equals 13 residues. CDR3: CASSNTQGRRQYF. CDR3 DNA: TGTGCCAGCAGCAACACGCAGGGGAGAAGGCAGTACTTC.

The J gene is TRBJ1-2, the V gene TRBV14; TRBD1 aligns across 8 bases. The germline V gene has CDR1 SGHDN and CDR2 FVKESK. The CDR3 is 14 amino acids. Trimming removed 4 bases from V and 6 bases from J; junction bases left unmatched: 7. CDR3 region: CASSPFETGDGYTF. CDR3 in DNA: TGTGCCAGCAGCCCGTTTGAGACAGGGGATGGCTACACCTTC.

The J gene is TRBJ1-3, the V gene TRBV28; D not certain. This CDR3 has 15 residues. Trimming pared 5 bases from V and 0 bases from J, leaving 11 bases between. Per germline, CDR1 MDHEN and CDR2 SYDVKM. Here the CDR3 reads CASSLTHNSGNTIYF. CDR3 nucleotide sequence: TGTGCCAGCAGTCTAACCCATAACTCTGGAAACACCATATATTTT.

CDR3 in amino acids: CATHGSSYNSPLHF. CDR3 nucleotides: TGCGCCACCCACGGGAGCTCCTATAATTCACCCCTCCACTTT. The chain recombines TRBV10-1 with TRBJ1-6; no firm D call. V was pared by 10 bases and J by 0 bases, with 10 bases between. The CDR3 consists of 14 residues. Germline CDR1 reads WNHNN; CDR2 reads SYGVQD (reference sequence).

The V and J genes are TRBV11-2 and TRBJ2-5; D might be TRBD1 (6 bases). CDR3 length equals 12 residues. Trimming cost V 6 bases and J 2 bases, with 7 bases left between them. CDR1 SGHAT and CDR2 FQNNGV come from the germline V gene. The CDR3 sequence is CASRGQQETQYF. The CDR3 DNA reads as TGTGCCAGCAGAGGACAGCAAGAGACCCAGTACTTC.

This clone was found a few times. The CDR3 coding sequence is TGTGCCAGCAGCTTAGAAACAGGGGATGCTTTCTTT. Protein sequence: CASSLETGDAFF. The chain couples TRBV7-9 to TRBJ1-1, with 7 bases aligning to TRBD1. With 1 base clipped from V and 11 bases from J, the junction kept 4 bases outside the gene matches. The germline CDR1 and CDR2 sequences are SEHNR and FQNEAQ (reference sequence). The CDR3 extends over 12 amino acids.

This chain connects TRBV18 to TRBJ2-1; 12 bases match TRBD2. The length of the CDR3 is 16 residues. Germline V gene data show CDR1 as KGHSH and CDR2 as LQKENI. V shed 3 bases, J shed 9 bases, and the junction held 9 bases outside the gene matches. CDR3 protein: CASSPSLAGGVSEQFF. The CDR3 DNA reads as TGTGCCAGCTCACCCTCCCTAGCGGGGGGGGTTAGTGAGCAGTTCTTC.

This sequence joins TRBV28 and TRBJ2-3; 7 bases map to TRBD2. Per the germline V gene, CDR1 is MDHEN and CDR2 is SYDVKM. The V segment lost 7 bases and the J segment 2 bases; nucleotides outside the gene matches: 6. CDR3 size: 14 residues. Written as DNA, the CDR3 is TGTGCCAGCATACCGGGGGACTACACAGATACGCAGTATTTT. It yields the protein CASIPGDYTDTQYF.

The chain employs TRBV28 and TRBJ1-1; 7 nucleotides line up with TRBD1. The CDR3 contains 11 residues. Germline V CDR1 and CDR2: MDHEN, SYDVKM. The V segment lost 5 bases and the J segment 9 bases; nucleotides outside the gene matches: 3. The CDR3 bases are TGTGCCAGCAGTCGGGACAGTAAAGCTTTCTTT. The encoded protein is CASSRDSKAFF.

The chain is built from TRBV6-5 and TRBJ2-7; 7 bases fit TRBD2. J lost 3 bases, V lost 2 bases, and 7 bases had no gene match. The germline V gene has CDR1 MNHEY and CDR2 SVGAGI. This CDR3 contains 15 residues. The CDR3 bases are TGTGCCAGCAGTTACGTGGGGACTACTATCTACGAGCAGTACTTC. Translated, it gives CASSYVGTTIYEQYF.

The chain is built from TRBV18 and TRBJ2-5, with TRBD2 identical over 8 bases. The CDR3 sequence is 15 residues long. Trimming took 3 bases from V and 5 from J; bases not matched to a gene: 8. Per germline, CDR1 KGHSH and CDR2 LQKENI. The CDR3 bases are TGTGCCAGCTCACCCCTAGCGGGCCCGGTGGAGACCCAGTACTTC. It is translated as CASSPLAGPVETQYF.

This rearrangement joins TRBV11-2 to TRBJ1-2; 9 bases align to TRBD1. The CDR3 loop spans 15 amino acids. CDR1 SGHAT and CDR2 FQNNGV come from the germline V gene. With 5 bases clipped from V and 2 bases from J, the junction kept 6 bases outside the gene matches. CDR3 sequence: CASSPRDRVNYGYTF. CDR3 in DNA: TGTGCCAGCAGCCCTCGGGACAGGGTCAACTATGGCTACACCTTC.

The sample holds one count of this clone. V gene TRBV9 combines with J gene TRBJ1-1; 7 positions match TRBD1. The CDR3 sequence is 15 residues long. Losses at the gene ends were 1 base for V and 5 bases for J; bases not matched to a gene: 8. Germline V CDR1 and CDR2: SGDLS, YYNGEE. CDR3 nucleotides: TGTGCCAGCAGCGTAACAGGGGTTCTGGGAACTGAAGCTTTCTTT. Translating it yields CASSVTGVLGTEAFF.

The chain links TRBV5-4 to TRBJ1-1, with D perhaps TRBD1 (6 bases). The ends were cut back, 3 bases at V and 2 bases at J, with 11 bases in the middle. The germline V gene has CDR1 SGHNT and CDR2 YYREEE (reference sequence). The CDR3 runs 14 residues. The CDR3 is CASSSRTANTEAFF. The CDR3, as DNA: TGTGCCAGCAGCTCCCGGACAGCCAACACTGAAGCTTTCTTT.

The chain couples TRBV19 to TRBJ2-1; TRBD2 agrees at 11 bases. The CDR3 has 17 residues. Germline V gene data show CDR1 as LNHDA and CDR2 as SQIVND (reference sequence). J gave up 5 bases and V 2 bases, and 8 bases lay outside the gene matches. CDR3 sequence (DNA): TGTGCCAGTAGTATATCCCTATTAGCGGGGGGGGACAATGAGCAGTTCTTC. Its translation: CASSISLLAGGDNEQFF.

The rearrangement links TRBV19 to TRBJ2-5; D unresolved. This CDR3 has 16 residues. V dropped 3 bases and J dropped 2 bases, with 16 bases sitting between them. Germline values: CDR1 LNHDA, CDR2 SQIVND (reference sequence). CDR3: CASSMGHTQTQETQYF. The CDR3 DNA reads TGTGCCAGTAGTATGGGCCACACTCAAACTCAAGAGACCCAGTACTTC. The variable domain in full, completed from reference TRBV19 and TRBJ2-5, reads DGGITQSPKYLFRKEGQNVTLSCEQNLNHDAMYWYRQDPGQGLRLIYYSQIVNDFQKGDIAEGYSVSREKKESFPLTVTSAQKNPTAFYLCASSMGHTQTQETQYFGPGTRLLVL.

The V call is TRBV29-1, the J call TRBJ2-3; 10 bases map to TRBD1. Per germline, CDR1 SQVTM and CDR2 ANQGSEA. This CDR3 region has 14 residues. V lost 7 bases to trimming and J lost 4 bases; unmatched junction nucleotides: 8. CDR3 region: CSALRDRGADTQYF. The CDR3, as DNA: TGCAGCGCCCTCCGGGACAGGGGCGCAGATACGCAGTATTTT.

The chain has TRBV5-1 and TRBJ2-3; D remains unclear. The CDR3 length is 16 residues. V dropped 2 bases and J dropped 1 base, with 14 bases sitting between them. Looked up from germline, CDR1 is SGHRS and CDR2 is YFSETQ. The CDR3 loop reads CASSFGSIAGTDTQYF. The CDR3 DNA is TGCGCCAGCAGCTTTGGCTCGATTGCTGGCACAGATACGCAGTATTTT.

This clone showed up just once. The chain joins TRBV12-3 or TRBV12-4 to TRBJ2-3; TRBD1 matches 8 bases. The CDR3 runs 13 residues. J gave up 6 bases and V 5 bases, and 4 bases lay outside the gene matches. CDR3 sequence: CASSRTGTDTQYF. CDR3 DNA: TGTGCCAGCAGTCGGACAGGGACGGATACGCAGTATTTT.

A few counts support this clone. This rearrangement joins TRBV7-9 to TRBJ1-1, with D uncertain. This CDR3 has 14 residues. Looked up from germline, CDR1 is SEHNR and CDR2 is FQNEAQ (reference sequence). Trimming cost V 2 bases and J 1 base, with 8 bases left between them. The CDR3 DNA is TGTGCCAGCAGCTTACTTTTCGGGAACACTGAAGCTTTCTTT. It encodes CASSLLFGNTEAFF.

V gene TRBV20-1 combines with J gene TRBJ2-7, with 7 bases matching TRBD1. V was pared by 6 bases and J by 5 bases, with 4 bases of the junction left unmatched. Looked up from germline, CDR1 is DFQATT and CDR2 is SNEGSKA (reference sequence). CDR3 length: 11 amino acids. The CDR3 region is CSASDRDEQYF. As DNA, the CDR3 is TGCAGTGCAAGTGACAGGGACGAGCAGTACTTC.

The V gene is TRBV6-6, the J gene TRBJ1-5; D is possibly TRBD1 (5 bases). Deletions cut 5 bases from V and 0 bases from J, with 11 bases between. Germline CDR1 and CDR2: MNHNY and SVGAGI (reference sequence). The CDR3 consists of 15 residues. The CDR3 loop is CASSPGGNSNQPQHF. In DNA, the CDR3 is TGTGCCAGCAGTCCCGGGGGTAATAGCAATCAGCCCCAGCATTTT.

This clone was detected a few times. The chain joins TRBV9 to TRBJ2-1; 11 bases match TRBD2. The germline gives CDR1 SGDLS, CDR2 YYNGEE. This CDR3 is built from 16 residues. V trimming: 0 bases; J trimming: 4 bases; junction bases outside the gene matches: 3. Here the CDR3 reads CASSVGGTSGYNEQFF. In nucleotides, the CDR3 is TGTGCCAGCAGCGTAGGAGGGACTAGCGGATACAATGAGCAGTTCTTC.

The chain couples TRBV5-1 to TRBJ2-6; no reliable D call. With 4 bases removed from V and 2 bases from J, the gap between germline ends came to 16 bases. Per the germline V gene, CDR1 is SGHRS and CDR2 is YFSETQ. The CDR3 length is 17 residues. CDR3 sequence (DNA): TGCGCCAGCAGCCTGCGCGGTAAGACTGCTGGGGCCAACGTCCTGACTTTC. Translating gives CASSLRGKTAGANVLTF. The whole variable domain, filled in from reference TRBV5-1 and TRBJ2-6, reads KAGVTQTPRYLIKTRGQQVTLSCSPISGHRSVSWYQQTPGQGLQFLFEYFSETQRNKGNFPGRFSGRQFSNSRSEMNVSTLELGDSALYLCASSLRGKTAGANVLTFGAGSRLTVL.

This clone was counted a few times. J is TRBJ2-7 and V is TRBV4-1; D is perhaps TRBD1 (5 bases). The CDR3 sequence is 17 residues long. Germline V gene data show CDR1 as MGHRA and CDR2 as YSYEKL. Trimming took off 1 base at V and 5 bases at J, with 21 bases between the two ends. The CDR3 DNA reads TGCGCCAGCAGCCAAGTCGATATGGGCTTTGCAGGGAACGAGCAGTACTTC. Translation: CASSQVDMGFAGNEQYF.

V and J are TRBV21-1 and TRBJ2-7; the listed D gene, TRBD2, was not tested against the DNA. TRBV21-1 is tagged as a pseudogene. This CDR3 has 14 residues. The CDR3 sequence: CASSKEGPGYEQYF. CDR3 in DNA: TGTGCCAGCAGCAAGGAGGGCCCGGGTTACGAGCAGTACTTC.

This chain connects TRBV7-9 to TRBJ2-2; TRBD2 matches 10 bases. V lost 7 bases to trimming and J lost 7 bases; unmatched junction nucleotides: 9. The CDR3 loop spans 15 amino acids. Germline-derived CDR1 and CDR2 are SEHNR and FQNEAQ (reference sequence). CDR3 nucleotide sequence: TGTGCCAGCACCCCCGGGACTAGCGTGATCGGGGAGCTGTTTTTT. This translates into CASTPGTSVIGELFF.

CDR3 in DNA: TGCGCCAGCAGTGAGGGTTTCGCTTTGACAGGGTTTTGGTGCGCGGACACTGAAGCTTTCTTT. Residues: CASSEGFALTGFWCADTEAFF. The chain has TRBV10-1 and TRBJ1-1; 7 bases align to TRBD1. This CDR3 spans 21 amino acids. Germline loops: CDR1 WNHNN, CDR2 SYGVQD (reference sequence). Trimming removed 2 bases from V and 3 bases from J; junction bases left unmatched: 24.